This T cell receptor (beta chain) originates from a study of T cell repertoires in cytomegalovirus infection. Looking at the study overall: Public TCR beta signatures were indicative of both CMV infection and a matching HLA type.

As to this clonotype: The antigen is not known.

Between the trimmed V and J ends, which lost 4 bases and 8 bases, there was a span of 8 bases. Germline lookup yields CDR1 LGHNA and CDR2 YSLEER. The CDR3 loop spans 12 amino acids. Each CDR3 protein is one row after TCRdb ran MiXCR on the reads. The data hold around 210,000 distinct CDR3 sequences, with about 5.9% observed a single time. General observations from the study: Ex vivo, HLA-C-restricted CMV-specific TCR beta clonotypes prevailed over the rest of the response. The cumulative frequency of public TCR beta families identified carriers of CMV plus the relevant HLA.

This chain uses TRBV4-3 with TRBJ1-4; D is unclear. The sequence was obtained from a human donor in good health (CMV status not recorded). Some clones in this sample may be carry-over from other donors' samples. Sequences were obtained from PBMCs. This CDR3 is CASSLSSEKLFF. CDR3 sequence (DNA): TGCGCCAGCAGCCTCTCTTCGGAAAAACTGTTTTTT.